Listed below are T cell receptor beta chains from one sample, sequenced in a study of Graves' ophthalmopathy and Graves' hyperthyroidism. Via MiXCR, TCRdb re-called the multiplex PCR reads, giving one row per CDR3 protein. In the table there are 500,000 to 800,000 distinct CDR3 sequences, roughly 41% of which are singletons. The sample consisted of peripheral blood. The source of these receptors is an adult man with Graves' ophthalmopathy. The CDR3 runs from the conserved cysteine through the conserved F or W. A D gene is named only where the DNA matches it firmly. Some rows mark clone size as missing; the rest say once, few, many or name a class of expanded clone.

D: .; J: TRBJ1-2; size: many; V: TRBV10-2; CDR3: CASSFTGFNYGYTF; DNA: TGCGCCAGCTCTTTTACAGGATTTAACTATGGCTACACCTTC
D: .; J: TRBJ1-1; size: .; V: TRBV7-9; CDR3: CASSLGARNTEAFF; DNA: TGTGCCAGCAGCTTAGGTGCCAGGAACACTGAAGCTTTCTTT
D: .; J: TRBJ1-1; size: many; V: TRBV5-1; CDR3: CASSLVGERNTEAFF; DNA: TGCGCCAGCAGCTTGGTTGGGGAAAGGAACACTGAAGCTTTCTTT
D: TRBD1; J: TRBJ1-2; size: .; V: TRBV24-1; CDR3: CATSAGGVYGYTF; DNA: TGTGCCACCAGTGCAGGGGGGGTCTATGGCTACACCTTC
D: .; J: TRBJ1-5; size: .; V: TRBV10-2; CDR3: CASSEGESKHF; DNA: TGCGCCAGCAGTGAGGGGGAGTCCAAGCATTTT
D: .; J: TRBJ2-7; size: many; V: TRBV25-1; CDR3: CASSWGYHGEQYF; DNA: TGTGCCAGCAGTTGGGGGTATCACGGCGAGCAGTACTTC
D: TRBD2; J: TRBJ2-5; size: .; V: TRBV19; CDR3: CASSIFLAGGYQETQYF; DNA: TGTGCCAGTAGTATTTTCCTAGCGGGAGGGTACCAAGAGACCCAGTACTTC
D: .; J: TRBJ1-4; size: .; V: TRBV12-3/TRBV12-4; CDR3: CASSHLGRGEKLFF; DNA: TGTGCCAGCAGTCATCTAGGGCGGGGTGAAAAACTGTTTTTT
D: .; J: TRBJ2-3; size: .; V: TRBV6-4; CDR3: CASSDGDTDTQYF; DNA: TGTGCCAGCAGTGACGGCGACACAGATACGCAGTATTTT
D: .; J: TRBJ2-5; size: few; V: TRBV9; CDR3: CASSVDQRGETQYF; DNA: TGTGCCAGCAGCGTAGATCAAAGGGGTGAGACCCAGTACTTC
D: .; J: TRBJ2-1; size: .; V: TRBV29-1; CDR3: CSSDYNEQFF; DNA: TGCAGCAGCGATTACAATGAGCAGTTCTTC
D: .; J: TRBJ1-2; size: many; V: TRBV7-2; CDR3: CASSYNREGYGYTF; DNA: TGTGCCAGCAGCTATAACAGGGAGGGCTATGGCTACACCTTC
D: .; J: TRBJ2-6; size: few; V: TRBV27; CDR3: CASSLRVQAGANVLTF; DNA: TGTGCCAGCAGTTTAAGGGTCCAAGCTGGGGCCAACGTCCTGACTTTC
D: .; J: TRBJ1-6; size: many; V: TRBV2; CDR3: CASRLDSFNSPLHF; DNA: TGTGCCAGCAGATTGGACAGCTTCAATTCACCCCTCCACTTT
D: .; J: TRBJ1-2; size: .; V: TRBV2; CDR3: CASSEGGGFYGYTF; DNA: TGTGCCAGCAGTGAAGGAGGGGGATTCTATGGCTACACCTTC
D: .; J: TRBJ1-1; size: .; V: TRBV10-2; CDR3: CSVEEGGAFF; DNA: TGCAGCGTTGAAGAAGGAGGAGCTTTCTTT
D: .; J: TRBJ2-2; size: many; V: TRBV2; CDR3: CASKREAGYTGELFF; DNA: TGTGCCAGCAAGAGGGAGGCGGGGTACACCGGGGAGCTGTTTTTT
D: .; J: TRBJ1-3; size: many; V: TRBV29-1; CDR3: CSVAEPGNTIYF; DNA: TGCAGCGTAGCAGAACCTGGAAACACCATATATTTT
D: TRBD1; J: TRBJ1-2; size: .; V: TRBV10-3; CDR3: CAISESGQAANYGYTF; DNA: TGTGCCATCAGTGAGTCGGGACAGGCCGCTAACTATGGCTACACCTTC
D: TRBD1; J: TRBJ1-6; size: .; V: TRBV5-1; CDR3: CASSYLGTGLNSPLHF; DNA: TGCGCCAGCAGCTACCTCGGGACAGGCCTAAATTCACCCCTCCACTTT
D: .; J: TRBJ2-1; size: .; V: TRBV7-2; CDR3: CASSLLGTRASDEQFF; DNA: TGTGCCAGCAGCTTATTGGGGACCAGGGCCTCGGATGAGCAGTTCTTC
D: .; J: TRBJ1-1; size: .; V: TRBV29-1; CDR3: CSVGAGPWGSEAFF; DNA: TGCAGCGTTGGAGCGGGTCCCTGGGGCAGTGAAGCTTTCTTT
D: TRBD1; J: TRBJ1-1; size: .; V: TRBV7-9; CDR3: CASSPSWTGGVTEAFF; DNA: TGTGCCAGCAGCCCCAGCTGGACAGGGGGCGTGACTGAAGCTTTCTTT
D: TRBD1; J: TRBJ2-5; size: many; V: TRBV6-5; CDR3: CASSYHSGTGDQETQYF; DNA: TGTGCCAGCAGTTACCATTCCGGGACAGGCGATCAAGAGACCCAGTACTTC
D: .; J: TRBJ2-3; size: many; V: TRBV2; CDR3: CASTLGDTQYF; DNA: TGTGCCAGCACCCTGGGAGATACGCAGTATTTT
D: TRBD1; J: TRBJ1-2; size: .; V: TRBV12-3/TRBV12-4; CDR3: CASSHWTGGLGGYTF; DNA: TGTGCCAGCAGCCACTGGACAGGGGGCCTTGGTGGCTACACCTTC
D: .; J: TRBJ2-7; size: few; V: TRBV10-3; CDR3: CAIKIAGADEQYF; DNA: TGTGCCATCAAGATCGCGGGGGCCGACGAGCAGTACTTC
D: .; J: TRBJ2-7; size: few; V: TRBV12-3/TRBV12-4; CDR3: CASSLSPPGTTGQYF; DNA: TGTGCCAGCAGTTTATCCCCGCCGGGAACAACGGGGCAGTACTTC
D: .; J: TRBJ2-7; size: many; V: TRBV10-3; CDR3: CAISGPRPSYEQYF; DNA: TGTGCCATCAGTGGTCCCAGGCCCTCCTACGAGCAGTACTTC
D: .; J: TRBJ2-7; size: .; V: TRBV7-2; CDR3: CASSSTRDRSYEQYF; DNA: TGTGCCAGCAGCTCGACCCGGGACCGATCTTACGAGCAGTACTTC
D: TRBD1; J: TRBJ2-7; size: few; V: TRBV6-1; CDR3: CASIEGAGNTYEQYF; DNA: TGTGCCAGCATTGAGGGGGCCGGAAACACCTACGAGCAGTACTTC
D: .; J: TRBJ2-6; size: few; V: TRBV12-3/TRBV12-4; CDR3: CASSLLAHQNVLTF; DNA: TGTGCCAGCAGTTTATTGGCACATCAAAACGTCCTGACTTTC
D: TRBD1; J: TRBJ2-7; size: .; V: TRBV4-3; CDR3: CASSQYAGPGQGLDEQYF; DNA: TGCGCCAGCAGCCAATATGCGGGACCGGGACAGGGCTTGGACGAGCAGTACTTC
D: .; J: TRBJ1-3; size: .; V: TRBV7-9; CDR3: CASSLGGTTYSGNTIYF; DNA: TGCGCCAGCAGCTTGGGTGGCACTACTTACTCTGGAAACACCATATATTTT
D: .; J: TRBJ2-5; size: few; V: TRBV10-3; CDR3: CASSRGTAKETQYF; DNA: TGTGCCAGCAGTAGGGGGACGGCGAAAGAGACCCAGTACTTC
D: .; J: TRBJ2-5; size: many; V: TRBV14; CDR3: CASSPITSGTQGRKTQYF; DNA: TGTGCCAGCAGCCCAATAACCTCCGGGACACAGGGCCGAAAGACCCAGTACTTC
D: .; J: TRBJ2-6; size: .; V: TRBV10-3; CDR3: CAISGDGGAGANVLTF; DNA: TGTGCCATCAGTGGGGACGGCGGGGCCGGGGCCAACGTCCTGACTTTC
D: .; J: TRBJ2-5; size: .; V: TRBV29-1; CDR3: CSLSHTTLQETQYF; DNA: TGCAGCTTATCCCACACGACACTGCAAGAGACCCAGTACTTC
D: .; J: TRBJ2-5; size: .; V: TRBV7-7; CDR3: CASRDGAGQETQYF; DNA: TGTGCCAGCAGAGATGGGGCGGGACAAGAGACCCAGTACTTC
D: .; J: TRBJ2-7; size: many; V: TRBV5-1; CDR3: CASSSTPPYEQYF; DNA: TGCGCCAGCAGCTCGACTCCCCCCTACGAGCAGTACTTC
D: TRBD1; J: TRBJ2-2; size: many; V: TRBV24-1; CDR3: CATSDPTPTGYKELFF; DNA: TGTGCCACCAGTGATCCTACACCGACAGGGTATAAGGAGCTGTTTTTT
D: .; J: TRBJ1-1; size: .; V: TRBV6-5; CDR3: CASSSPGRKNTEAFF; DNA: TGTGCCAGCAGTTCACCGGGACGGAAGAACACTGAAGCTTTCTTT
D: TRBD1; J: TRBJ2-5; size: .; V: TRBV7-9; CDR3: CASSFQGEQPQYF; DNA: TGTGCCAGCAGCTTCCAGGGGGAGCAGCCCCAGTACTTC
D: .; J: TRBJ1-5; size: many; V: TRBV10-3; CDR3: CASSQTYQPQHF; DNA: TGTGCCAGCAGCCAAACCTATCAGCCCCAGCATTTT
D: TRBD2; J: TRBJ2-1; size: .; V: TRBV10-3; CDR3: CATGGTSGASSYNEQFF; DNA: TGTGCCACCGGTGGGACTAGCGGGGCCAGCTCCTACAATGAGCAGTTCTTC